The TCR beta chain described here comes from a study of T cell repertoires in cytomegalovirus infection. General study findings and limits: In two of eight donors, the top clonotype was HLA-C-restricted CMV-specific.

Germline CDR1 is LNHDA and CDR2 is SQIVND (reference sequence). The V end lost 4 bases, the J end lost 0 bases, and 13 bases lay between the germline ends. The CDR3 totals 17 residues. TCRdb independently ran MiXCR on the reads; one entry per CDR3 protein. Counted here are 300,000 to 400,000 distinct CDR3 sequences, about 28% occurring once; the ten biggest clones make up 20%. About this clonotype itself: The antigen is unknown.

The source was cultured PBMCs, collected from culture after CMV antigen stimulation. The rearrangement links TRBV19 to TRBJ2-6, with a possible D match to TRBD1 (6 bases). The origin of this receptor is a human donor in good health (CMV status not recorded). Some clones in this sample may be carry-over from other donors' samples. The CDR3 loop reads CASSKQGAYSGANVLTF. The CDR3, as DNA: TGTGCCAGTAGTAAACAGGGAGCTTACTCTGGGGCCAACGTCCTGACTTTC.